This T cell receptor beta chain was sequenced for a study of coeliac disease. Study overall: Coeliac patients had newly diagnosed active disease, refractory type I disease, or gluten-free diet control.

TCRdb keeps only in-frame clones here, not all; method: immunoSEQ multiplex PCR. The sample has about 6,500 clones, roughly 66% seen once; the top ten hold under 7%. J gave up 4 bases and V 3 bases, and 9 bases lay outside the gene matches. This CDR3 has 16 amino acids. Germline V gene sequence: CDR1 SNHLY, CDR2 FYNNEI. The clonotype was recovered from a man aged 50 to 59 with active celiac disease. Sequencing was done on a sample of lamina propria lymphocytes from the gut. The chain couples TRBV2 to TRBJ2-1; 7 nucleotides match TRBD1. The CDR3 bases are TGTGCCAGCAGTGATCTTAATAGGGGGCTATACAATGAGCAGTTCTTC. Protein sequence: CASSDLNRGLYNEQFF.